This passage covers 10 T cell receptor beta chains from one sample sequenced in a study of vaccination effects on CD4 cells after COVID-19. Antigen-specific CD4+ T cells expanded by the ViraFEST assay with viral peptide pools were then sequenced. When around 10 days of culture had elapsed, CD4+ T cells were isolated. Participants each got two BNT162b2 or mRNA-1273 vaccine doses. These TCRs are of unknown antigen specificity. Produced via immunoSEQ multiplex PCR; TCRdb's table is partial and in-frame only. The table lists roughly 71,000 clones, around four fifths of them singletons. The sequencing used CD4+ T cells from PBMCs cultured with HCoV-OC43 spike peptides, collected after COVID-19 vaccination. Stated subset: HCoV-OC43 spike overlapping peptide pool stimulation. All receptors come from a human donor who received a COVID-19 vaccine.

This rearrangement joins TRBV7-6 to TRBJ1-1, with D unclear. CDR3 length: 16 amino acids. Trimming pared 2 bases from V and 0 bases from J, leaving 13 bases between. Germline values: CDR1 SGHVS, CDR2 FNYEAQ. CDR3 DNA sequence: TGTGCCAGCAGCTTATTCACCCCGGGGATGAACACTGAAGCTTTCTTT. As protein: CASSLFTPGMNTEAFF.

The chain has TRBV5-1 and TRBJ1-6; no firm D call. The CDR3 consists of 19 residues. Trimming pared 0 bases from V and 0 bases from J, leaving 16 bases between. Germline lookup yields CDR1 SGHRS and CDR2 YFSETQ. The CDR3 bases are TGCGCCAGCAGCTTGGTGGGCAGTTCCTCGAGCTCCTATAATTCACCCCTCCACTTT. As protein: CASSLVGSSSSSYNSPLHF.

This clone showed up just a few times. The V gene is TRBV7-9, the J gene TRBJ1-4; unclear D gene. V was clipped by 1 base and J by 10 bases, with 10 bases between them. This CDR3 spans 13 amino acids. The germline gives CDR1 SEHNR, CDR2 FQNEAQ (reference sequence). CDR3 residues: CASSLGRGGKLFF. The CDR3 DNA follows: TGTGCCAGCAGCTTAGGGCGGGGAGGAAAACTGTTTTTT.

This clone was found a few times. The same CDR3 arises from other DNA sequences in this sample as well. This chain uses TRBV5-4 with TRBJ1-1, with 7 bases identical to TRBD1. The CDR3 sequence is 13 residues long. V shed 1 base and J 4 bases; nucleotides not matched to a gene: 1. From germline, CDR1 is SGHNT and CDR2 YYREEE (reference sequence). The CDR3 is CASSLNRGTEAFF. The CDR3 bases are TGTGCCAGCAGCTTGAACAGGGGCACTGAAGCTTTCTTT.

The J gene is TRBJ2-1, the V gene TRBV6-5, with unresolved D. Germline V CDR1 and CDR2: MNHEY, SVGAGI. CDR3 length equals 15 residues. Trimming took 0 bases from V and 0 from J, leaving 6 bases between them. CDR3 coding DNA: TGTGCCAGCAGTTACTCTGGTTTCTCCTACAATGAGCAGTTCTTC. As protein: CASSYSGFSYNEQFF.

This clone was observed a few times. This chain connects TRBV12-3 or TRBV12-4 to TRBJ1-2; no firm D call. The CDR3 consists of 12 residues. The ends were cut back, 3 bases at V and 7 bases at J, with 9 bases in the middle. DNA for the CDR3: TGTGCCAGCAGTTTTCATCCAGGTGGCTACACCTTC. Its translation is CASSFHPGGYTF.

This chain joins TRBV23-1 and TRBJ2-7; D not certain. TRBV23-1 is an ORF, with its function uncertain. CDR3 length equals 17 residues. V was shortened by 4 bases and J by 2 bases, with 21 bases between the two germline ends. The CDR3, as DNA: TGCGCCAGCAGTCCCTTTCACCCGGGTTGGGGTACCTACGAGCAGTACGTC. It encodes CASSPFHPGWGTYEQYV.

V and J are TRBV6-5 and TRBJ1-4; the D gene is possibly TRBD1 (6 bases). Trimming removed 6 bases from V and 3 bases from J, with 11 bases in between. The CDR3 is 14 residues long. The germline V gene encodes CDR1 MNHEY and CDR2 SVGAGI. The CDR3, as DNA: TGTGCCAGCAGGAGGACAGCCTCTAATGAAAAACTGTTTTTT. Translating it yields CASRRTASNEKLFF.

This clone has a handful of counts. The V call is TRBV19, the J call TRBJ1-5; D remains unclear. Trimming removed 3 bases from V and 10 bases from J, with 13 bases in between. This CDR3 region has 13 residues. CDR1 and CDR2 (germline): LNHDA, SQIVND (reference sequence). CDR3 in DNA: TGTGCCAGTAGTATCGAAAGCCCCGGACCCCAGCATTTT. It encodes CASSIESPGPQHF.

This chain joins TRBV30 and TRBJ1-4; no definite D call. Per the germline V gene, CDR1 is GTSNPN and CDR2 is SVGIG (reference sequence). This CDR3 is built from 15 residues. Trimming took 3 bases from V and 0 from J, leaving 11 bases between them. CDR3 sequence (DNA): TGTGCCTGGAGAAAACTTGGTGCAACTAATGAAAAACTGTTTTTT. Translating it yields CAWRKLGATNEKLFF.